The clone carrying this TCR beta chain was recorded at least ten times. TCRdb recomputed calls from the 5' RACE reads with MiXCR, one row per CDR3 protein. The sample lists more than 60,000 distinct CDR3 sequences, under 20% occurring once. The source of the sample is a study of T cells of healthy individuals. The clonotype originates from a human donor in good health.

Here the CDR3 reads CASSQLEGVNSPLHF. The CDR3 DNA sequence: TGTGCCAGCAGCCAACTAGAGGGGGTCAATTCACCCCTCCACTTT. The genes are TRBV14 and TRBJ1-6, with a tentative D call TRBD1 (6 bases). The germline V and J ends were trimmed by 2 bases and 7 bases, with 12 bases remaining between them. The CDR3 totals 15 residues. Germline loops: CDR1 SGHDN, CDR2 FVKESK. Together with reference TRBV14 and TRBJ1-6, the CDR3 gives the full variable domain: EAGVTQFPSHSVIEKGQTVTLRCDPISGHDNLYWYRRVMGKEIKFLLHFVKESKQDESGMPNNRFLAERTGGTYSTLKVQPAELEDSGVYFCASSQLEGVNSPLHFGNGTRLTVT.